This TCR beta chain is drawn from a study of blood T cell repertoires in COVID-19. Study context: PBMCs, B-cell-depleted T cells, or T cells were the source of the cDNA or gDNA that made up the material.

This CDR3 is 15 amino acids long. V was pared by 4 bases and J by 9 bases, with 15 bases of the junction left unmatched. Germline V gene lookup returns CDR1 SGHDT and CDR2 YYEEEE. Sequencing used immunoSEQ multiplex PCR; TCRdb keeps in-frame clones, though not all of them. The table records 81,000 or so clones, 75% to 90% of them present only once. Sample: peripheral blood. This clonotype was sampled from a human donor in a cohort sampled during active COVID-19. The rearrangement links TRBV5-6 to TRBJ2-5, with 7 bases aligning to TRBD1. The CDR3 sequence is CASSLLDRDGEPQYF. CDR3 DNA sequence: TGTGCCAGCAGCCTTCTTGACAGGGACGGCGAGCCCCAGTACTTC.